This T cell receptor beta chain was obtained from a study of blood T cell repertoires in COVID-19. Assay: immunoSEQ multiplex PCR; the TCRdb copy retains only in-frame clones and omits some. The profile covers about 140,000 clones, with over 80% appearing a single time and 8% to 13% taken by the ten largest. Trimming took 4 bases from V and 4 from J; bases not matched to a gene: 5. CDR1 and CDR2 from the germline V gene are LGHNA and YSLEER. CDR3 length equals 15 residues. The sequenced material came from peripheral blood. The gene calls are TRBV4-3 and TRBJ2-2; 8 nucleotides match TRBD1. This receptor was identified in an elderly woman with acute or convalescent COVID-19. CDR3 residues: CASSPRGQSTGELFF. The CDR3 DNA reads as TGCGCCAGCAGCCCCAGGGGGCAGAGCACCGGGGAGCTGTTTTTT.